These 29 T cell receptor beta chains share one sample of origin, sequenced in a study of CD8+ T cells in alopecia areata. cDNA prepared by RNA extraction and subsequent reverse transcription served as the template for sequencing. Measured with immunoSEQ multiplex PCR; TCRdb has only the in-frame clones, and not every one. Of 55,000 to 70,000 clones listed, about half are singletons. This sample comprised CD8+ T cells sorted from blood, obtained at week 0. These receptors came from a human donor with alopecia areata.

The chain joins TRBV30 to TRBJ1-1, with a possible D match to TRBD1 (5 bases). CDR1 is GTSNPN and CDR2 is SVGIG in the germline V gene (reference sequence). This CDR3 spans 13 amino acids. With 1 base removed from V and 4 bases from J, the gap between germline ends came to 10 bases. For the CDR3, the DNA is TGTGCCTGGAGTGCAGACAGAGGCACTGAAGCTTTCTTT. This sequence encodes CAWSADRGTEAFF.

CDR3 bases: TGTGCCAGCAGCCACGGGACTCGGGGAGTAGGCACTGAAGCTTTCTTT. Residues: CASSHGTRGVGTEAFF. The V call is TRBV7-9, the J call TRBJ1-1, with D tentatively TRBD1 (5 bases). Germline-derived CDR1 and CDR2 are SEHNR and FQNEAQ (reference sequence). V shed 5 bases and J shed 4 bases, with 20 bases lying between them. CDR3 length: 16 amino acids.

This clone was found once. This chain uses TRBV29-1 with TRBJ2-2, with D perhaps matching TRBD1 or TRBD2 (5 bases each). V gave up 5 bases and J gave up 7 bases, with 11 bases separating them. Per the germline V gene, CDR1 is SQVTM and CDR2 is ANQGSEA. CDR3 length: 12 amino acids. The CDR3 protein is CSVWGSGGELFF. In DNA form, the CDR3 reads TGCAGCGTTTGGGGGTCCGGCGGGGAGCTGTTTTTT.

The chain uses TRBV30 and TRBJ1-1, with unresolved D. Trimming cost V 0 bases and J 11 bases, with 10 bases left between them. Germline CDR1 reads GTSNPN; CDR2 reads SVGIG (reference sequence). This CDR3 region has 11 residues. For the CDR3, the DNA is TGTGCCTGGAGTGTTAGAGGAGAGGCTTTCTTT. It encodes CAWSVRGEAFF.

The chain uses TRBV30 and TRBJ2-1; 7 bases are shared with TRBD2. J gave up 15 bases and V 0 bases, and 5 bases lay outside the gene matches. The CDR3 contains 11 residues. Germline CDR1 GTSNPN, CDR2 SVGIG (reference sequence). The CDR3, as DNA: TGTGCCTGGAGTGTGGGGACTACGGCGTTCTTC. Protein: CAWSVGTTAFF.

The chain joins TRBV29-1 to TRBJ2-1; D is uncertain. The V gene lost 4 bases and the J gene lost 3 bases, with 19 bases spanning the gap. The CDR3 is made up of 16 amino acids. Germline CDR1 is SQVTM and CDR2 is ANQGSEA. DNA of the CDR3: TGCAGCGTTGGACGCGCGGATTCCCCACTCTACAATGAGCAGTTCTTC. Translating it yields CSVGRADSPLYNEQFF.

J is TRBJ1-1 and V is TRBV29-1, with D hard to call. Germline V gene sequence: CDR1 SQVTM, CDR2 ANQGSEA. CDR3 length: 11 amino acids. The V gene lost 5 bases and the J gene lost 7 bases, with 11 bases spanning the gap. The CDR3 DNA reads TGCAGCGTTCCGGGGTACGATGAAGCTTTCTTT. The encoded protein is CSVPGYDEAFF.

The J gene is TRBJ1-2, the V gene TRBV28; 8 bases align to TRBD1. CDR1 and CDR2 (germline): MDHEN, SYDVKM. The length of the CDR3 is 13 residues. V shed 6 bases and J 5 bases; nucleotides not matched to a gene: 5. CDR3 protein: CASSRRTGYGYTF. The CDR3, as DNA: TGTGCCAGCAGCAGACGGACAGGGTATGGCTACACCTTC.

In this sample, this clone turned up a few times. The rearrangement links TRBV27 to TRBJ2-7, with TRBD2 identical over 10 bases. V trimming: 6 bases; J trimming: 6 bases; junction bases outside the gene matches: 8. The CDR3 length is 14 residues. Germline V gene sequence: CDR1 MNHEY, CDR2 SMNVEV (reference sequence). The CDR3 loop reads CASSLRTSGSEQYF. The CDR3 region has the DNA TGTGCCAGCAGCCTTCGGACTAGCGGCTCCGAGCAGTACTTC.

This clone appeared a few times. In DNA form, the CDR3 reads TGTGCCAGCAGTCCTATTACTAGCGGGACCGACGAGCAGTACTTC. Translating it yields CASSPITSGTDEQYF. This chain uses TRBV27 with TRBJ2-7, with 10 bases lining up with TRBD2. V lost 5 bases to trimming and J lost 5 bases; unmatched junction nucleotides: 9. The length of the CDR3 is 15 residues. Germline CDR1 and CDR2: MNHEY and SMNVEV (reference sequence).

The gene calls are TRBV30 and TRBJ2-7; unclear D gene. Trimming stripped 7 bases from V and 3 bases from J, with 16 bases between. The CDR3 loop spans 13 amino acids. CDR1 GTSNPN and CDR2 SVGIG come from the germline V gene (reference sequence). CDR3 nucleotides: TGTGCCTTCCGAAAGACTGGGTTCTACGAGCAGTACTTC. This encodes CAFRKTGFYEQYF.

The chain recombines TRBV29-1 with TRBJ2-1; no reliable D call. The CDR3 sequence is 10 residues long. Trimming shortened V by 7 bases and J by 3 bases, and 4 bases separated the two germline ends. From germline, CDR1 is SQVTM and CDR2 ANQGSEA. The CDR3 reads CSGDYNEQFF. The CDR3 DNA reads as TGCAGCGGAGACTACAATGAGCAGTTCTTC.

There are a few counts of this clone. The chain recombines TRBV19 with TRBJ2-3; D remains ambiguous. Germline V gene lookup returns CDR1 LNHDA and CDR2 SQIVND (reference sequence). Trimming took 5 bases from V and 1 from J, leaving 13 bases between them. This CDR3 is 15 amino acids long. The CDR3 coding sequence is TGTGCCAGTAGTCCCCGATGGGGTGGCACAGATACGCAGTATTTT. This codes for CASSPRWGGTDTQYF.

This clone has a handful of counts. This sequence joins TRBV18 and TRBJ2-7; D ambiguous. The CDR3 is made up of 13 amino acids. Germline V CDR1 and CDR2: KGHSH, LQKENI. V was shortened by 2 bases and J by 2 bases, with 7 bases between the two germline ends. CDR3 loop: CASSPGDAYEQYF. The CDR3 bases are TGTGCCAGCTCACCAGGGGATGCCTACGAGCAGTACTTC.

This chain links TRBV19 with TRBJ1-2; D gene uncertain. V shed 5 bases and J shed 5 bases, with 9 bases lying between them. This CDR3 has 12 amino acids. CDR1 is LNHDA and CDR2 is SQIVND in the germline V gene (reference sequence). The CDR3 protein is CASSAGGYGYTF. CDR3 nucleotide sequence: TGTGCCAGTAGTGCAGGTGGTTATGGCTACACCTTC.

This sequence joins TRBV27 and TRBJ2-7; 9 bases map to TRBD1. This CDR3 comprises 15 residues. Germline V lookup: CDR1 MNHEY, CDR2 SMNVEV (reference sequence). The V gene end was trimmed by 4 bases and the J gene end by 6 bases; junction bases not matched to a gene: 10. The CDR3 DNA sequence: TGTGCCAGCAGTTCTCCGGGACAGGGAGTTTCCGAGCAGTACTTC. It translates to CASSSPGQGVSEQYF.

The chain is built from TRBV30 and TRBJ2-1; D unresolved. V lost 7 bases and J 1 base, leaving 11 bases between the germline ends. CDR3 length: 13 residues. Germline assignment: CDR1 GTSNPN and CDR2 SVGIG (reference sequence). This chain's CDR3 is CASTTESYNEQFF. CDR3 nucleotide sequence: TGTGCCTCGACGACGGAGTCCTACAATGAGCAGTTCTTC.

This clone was seen a few times. This chain links TRBV4-1 with TRBJ2-7, with 9 nucleotides matching TRBD2. V lost 2 bases to trimming and J lost 7 bases; unmatched junction nucleotides: 3. Looked up from germline, CDR1 is MGHRA and CDR2 is YSYEKL. The CDR3 totals 13 residues. The CDR3: CASSQRLAGEQYF. CDR3 DNA: TGCGCCAGCAGCCAAAGGCTAGCGGGGGAGCAGTACTTC.

The chain employs TRBV29-1 and TRBJ2-7; possible D gene TRBD2, 6 bases. The CDR3 contains 15 residues. Germline CDR1 and CDR2: SQVTM and ANQGSEA. Deletions cut 4 bases from V and 6 bases from J, with 22 bases between. The CDR3 DNA sequence: TGCAGCGTTGCTGGTCGGGAAGGAGGGGTCCGCGAGCAGTACTTC. This encodes CSVAGREGGVREQYF.

The sample holds one count of this clone. The CDR3 loop is CSVDVRGTPQETQYF. The CDR3 DNA reads as TGCAGCGTTGATGTTCGCGGGACGCCCCAAGAGACCCAGTACTTC. The chain is built from TRBV29-1 and TRBJ2-5; possible D gene TRBD2, 6 bases. V gave up 3 bases and J gave up 1 base, with 15 bases separating them. The CDR3 spans 15 residues. Germline CDR1 SQVTM, CDR2 ANQGSEA.

This chain joins TRBV5-1 and TRBJ2-7; perhaps D is TRBD1 or TRBD2 (5 bases each). Germline values: CDR1 SGHRS, CDR2 YFSETQ. CDR3 length: 16 amino acids. The V gene lost 0 bases and the J gene lost 2 bases, with 15 bases spanning the gap. The CDR3 bases are TGCGCCAGCAGCTTGGAAGGGCAGGGAGCTACCTACGAGCAGTACTTC. Translated: CASSLEGQGATYEQYF. Using reference TRBV5-1 and TRBJ2-7 for the parts outside the CDR3, the full variable domain is KAGVTQTPRYLIKTRGQQVTLSCSPISGHRSVSWYQQTPGQGLQFLFEYFSETQRNKGNFPGRFSGRQFSNSRSEMNVSTLELGDSALYLCASSLEGQGATYEQYFGPGTRLTVT.

V usage is TRBV27 and J usage is TRBJ1-1; D is perhaps TRBD1 (5 bases). There are 15 residues in the CDR3. Trimming stripped 7 bases from V and 1 base from J, with 16 bases between. Per germline, CDR1 MNHEY and CDR2 SMNVEV (reference sequence). In nucleotides, the CDR3 is TGTGCCAGCAACCCCGCGGGGGTGGGGAACACTGAAGCTTTCTTT. Its translation: CASNPAGVGNTEAFF.

This chain links TRBV7-2 with TRBJ2-7, with TRBD2 identical over 12 bases. CDR3 length equals 16 residues. The V segment lost 6 bases and the J segment 2 bases; nucleotides outside the gene matches: 8. In germline, CDR1 is SGHTA, CDR2 FQGNSA. CDR3 region: CASRPPSGRAAYEQYF. CDR3 in DNA: TGTGCCAGCAGACCCCCTAGCGGGAGGGCCGCCTACGAGCAGTACTTC.

The gene calls are TRBV27 and TRBJ2-7; the D gene is possibly TRBD1 (5 bases). The CDR3 contains 13 residues. Trimming removed 2 bases at V and 3 bases at J, with 8 bases between. Germline assignment: CDR1 MNHEY and CDR2 SMNVEV (reference sequence). Here the CDR3 reads CASSLGRVYEQYF. The CDR3 DNA follows: TGTGCCAGCAGTTTAGGCAGGGTCTACGAGCAGTACTTC.

The chain joins TRBV30 to TRBJ1-5; possible D gene TRBD1, 6 bases. The germline V and J ends were trimmed by 2 bases and 6 bases, with 11 bases remaining between them. In germline, CDR1 is GTSNPN, CDR2 SVGIG (reference sequence). This CDR3 has 13 residues. CDR3 coding DNA: TGTGCCTGGAGTCCAGGGGTCGGTCAGCCCCAGCATTTT. This encodes CAWSPGVGQPQHF.

CDR3 residues: CASSFAGGSGNEQFF. The CDR3 nucleotides read TGTGCCAGCAGTTTCGCCGGGGGCAGCGGCAATGAGCAGTTCTTC. The V call is TRBV27, the J call TRBJ2-1; D could derive from TRBD1 or TRBD2 (6 bases each). Germline V CDR1 and CDR2: MNHEY, SMNVEV (reference sequence). The V gene lost 3 bases and the J gene lost 6 bases, with 15 bases spanning the gap. This CDR3 comprises 15 residues.

The chain links TRBV14 to TRBJ2-5, with D possibly being TRBD1 (5 bases). This CDR3 contains 13 residues. The ends were cut back, 5 bases at V and 1 base at J, with 8 bases in the middle. Germline CDR1 is SGHDN and CDR2 is FVKESK. The CDR3 reads CASSLTAQETQYF. DNA of the CDR3: TGTGCCAGCAGCTTGACAGCCCAAGAGACCCAGTACTTC.

V usage is TRBV29-1 and J usage is TRBJ2-3; 11 bases are a match to TRBD2. After removal of 1 base from V and 0 bases from J, the junction contained 12 bases not matched to a gene. Per germline, CDR1 SQVTM and CDR2 ANQGSEA. CDR3 size: 19 residues. The DNA of the CDR3 is TGCAGCGTTGAAGGCCCGACTAGCGGGAAGAGACCTAGCACAGATACGCAGTATTTT. Translation: CSVEGPTSGKRPSTDTQYF.

This clone was recorded once. J is TRBJ2-7 and V is TRBV29-1, with 8 bases that match TRBD2. Trimming took 0 bases from V and 2 from J; bases not matched to a gene: 3. Germline assignment: CDR1 SQVTM and CDR2 ANQGSEA. This CDR3 region has 14 residues. In DNA, the CDR3 is TGCAGCGTTGAAGATAGCGGGAACCCCTACGAGCAGTACTTC. Amino acids: CSVEDSGNPYEQYF.